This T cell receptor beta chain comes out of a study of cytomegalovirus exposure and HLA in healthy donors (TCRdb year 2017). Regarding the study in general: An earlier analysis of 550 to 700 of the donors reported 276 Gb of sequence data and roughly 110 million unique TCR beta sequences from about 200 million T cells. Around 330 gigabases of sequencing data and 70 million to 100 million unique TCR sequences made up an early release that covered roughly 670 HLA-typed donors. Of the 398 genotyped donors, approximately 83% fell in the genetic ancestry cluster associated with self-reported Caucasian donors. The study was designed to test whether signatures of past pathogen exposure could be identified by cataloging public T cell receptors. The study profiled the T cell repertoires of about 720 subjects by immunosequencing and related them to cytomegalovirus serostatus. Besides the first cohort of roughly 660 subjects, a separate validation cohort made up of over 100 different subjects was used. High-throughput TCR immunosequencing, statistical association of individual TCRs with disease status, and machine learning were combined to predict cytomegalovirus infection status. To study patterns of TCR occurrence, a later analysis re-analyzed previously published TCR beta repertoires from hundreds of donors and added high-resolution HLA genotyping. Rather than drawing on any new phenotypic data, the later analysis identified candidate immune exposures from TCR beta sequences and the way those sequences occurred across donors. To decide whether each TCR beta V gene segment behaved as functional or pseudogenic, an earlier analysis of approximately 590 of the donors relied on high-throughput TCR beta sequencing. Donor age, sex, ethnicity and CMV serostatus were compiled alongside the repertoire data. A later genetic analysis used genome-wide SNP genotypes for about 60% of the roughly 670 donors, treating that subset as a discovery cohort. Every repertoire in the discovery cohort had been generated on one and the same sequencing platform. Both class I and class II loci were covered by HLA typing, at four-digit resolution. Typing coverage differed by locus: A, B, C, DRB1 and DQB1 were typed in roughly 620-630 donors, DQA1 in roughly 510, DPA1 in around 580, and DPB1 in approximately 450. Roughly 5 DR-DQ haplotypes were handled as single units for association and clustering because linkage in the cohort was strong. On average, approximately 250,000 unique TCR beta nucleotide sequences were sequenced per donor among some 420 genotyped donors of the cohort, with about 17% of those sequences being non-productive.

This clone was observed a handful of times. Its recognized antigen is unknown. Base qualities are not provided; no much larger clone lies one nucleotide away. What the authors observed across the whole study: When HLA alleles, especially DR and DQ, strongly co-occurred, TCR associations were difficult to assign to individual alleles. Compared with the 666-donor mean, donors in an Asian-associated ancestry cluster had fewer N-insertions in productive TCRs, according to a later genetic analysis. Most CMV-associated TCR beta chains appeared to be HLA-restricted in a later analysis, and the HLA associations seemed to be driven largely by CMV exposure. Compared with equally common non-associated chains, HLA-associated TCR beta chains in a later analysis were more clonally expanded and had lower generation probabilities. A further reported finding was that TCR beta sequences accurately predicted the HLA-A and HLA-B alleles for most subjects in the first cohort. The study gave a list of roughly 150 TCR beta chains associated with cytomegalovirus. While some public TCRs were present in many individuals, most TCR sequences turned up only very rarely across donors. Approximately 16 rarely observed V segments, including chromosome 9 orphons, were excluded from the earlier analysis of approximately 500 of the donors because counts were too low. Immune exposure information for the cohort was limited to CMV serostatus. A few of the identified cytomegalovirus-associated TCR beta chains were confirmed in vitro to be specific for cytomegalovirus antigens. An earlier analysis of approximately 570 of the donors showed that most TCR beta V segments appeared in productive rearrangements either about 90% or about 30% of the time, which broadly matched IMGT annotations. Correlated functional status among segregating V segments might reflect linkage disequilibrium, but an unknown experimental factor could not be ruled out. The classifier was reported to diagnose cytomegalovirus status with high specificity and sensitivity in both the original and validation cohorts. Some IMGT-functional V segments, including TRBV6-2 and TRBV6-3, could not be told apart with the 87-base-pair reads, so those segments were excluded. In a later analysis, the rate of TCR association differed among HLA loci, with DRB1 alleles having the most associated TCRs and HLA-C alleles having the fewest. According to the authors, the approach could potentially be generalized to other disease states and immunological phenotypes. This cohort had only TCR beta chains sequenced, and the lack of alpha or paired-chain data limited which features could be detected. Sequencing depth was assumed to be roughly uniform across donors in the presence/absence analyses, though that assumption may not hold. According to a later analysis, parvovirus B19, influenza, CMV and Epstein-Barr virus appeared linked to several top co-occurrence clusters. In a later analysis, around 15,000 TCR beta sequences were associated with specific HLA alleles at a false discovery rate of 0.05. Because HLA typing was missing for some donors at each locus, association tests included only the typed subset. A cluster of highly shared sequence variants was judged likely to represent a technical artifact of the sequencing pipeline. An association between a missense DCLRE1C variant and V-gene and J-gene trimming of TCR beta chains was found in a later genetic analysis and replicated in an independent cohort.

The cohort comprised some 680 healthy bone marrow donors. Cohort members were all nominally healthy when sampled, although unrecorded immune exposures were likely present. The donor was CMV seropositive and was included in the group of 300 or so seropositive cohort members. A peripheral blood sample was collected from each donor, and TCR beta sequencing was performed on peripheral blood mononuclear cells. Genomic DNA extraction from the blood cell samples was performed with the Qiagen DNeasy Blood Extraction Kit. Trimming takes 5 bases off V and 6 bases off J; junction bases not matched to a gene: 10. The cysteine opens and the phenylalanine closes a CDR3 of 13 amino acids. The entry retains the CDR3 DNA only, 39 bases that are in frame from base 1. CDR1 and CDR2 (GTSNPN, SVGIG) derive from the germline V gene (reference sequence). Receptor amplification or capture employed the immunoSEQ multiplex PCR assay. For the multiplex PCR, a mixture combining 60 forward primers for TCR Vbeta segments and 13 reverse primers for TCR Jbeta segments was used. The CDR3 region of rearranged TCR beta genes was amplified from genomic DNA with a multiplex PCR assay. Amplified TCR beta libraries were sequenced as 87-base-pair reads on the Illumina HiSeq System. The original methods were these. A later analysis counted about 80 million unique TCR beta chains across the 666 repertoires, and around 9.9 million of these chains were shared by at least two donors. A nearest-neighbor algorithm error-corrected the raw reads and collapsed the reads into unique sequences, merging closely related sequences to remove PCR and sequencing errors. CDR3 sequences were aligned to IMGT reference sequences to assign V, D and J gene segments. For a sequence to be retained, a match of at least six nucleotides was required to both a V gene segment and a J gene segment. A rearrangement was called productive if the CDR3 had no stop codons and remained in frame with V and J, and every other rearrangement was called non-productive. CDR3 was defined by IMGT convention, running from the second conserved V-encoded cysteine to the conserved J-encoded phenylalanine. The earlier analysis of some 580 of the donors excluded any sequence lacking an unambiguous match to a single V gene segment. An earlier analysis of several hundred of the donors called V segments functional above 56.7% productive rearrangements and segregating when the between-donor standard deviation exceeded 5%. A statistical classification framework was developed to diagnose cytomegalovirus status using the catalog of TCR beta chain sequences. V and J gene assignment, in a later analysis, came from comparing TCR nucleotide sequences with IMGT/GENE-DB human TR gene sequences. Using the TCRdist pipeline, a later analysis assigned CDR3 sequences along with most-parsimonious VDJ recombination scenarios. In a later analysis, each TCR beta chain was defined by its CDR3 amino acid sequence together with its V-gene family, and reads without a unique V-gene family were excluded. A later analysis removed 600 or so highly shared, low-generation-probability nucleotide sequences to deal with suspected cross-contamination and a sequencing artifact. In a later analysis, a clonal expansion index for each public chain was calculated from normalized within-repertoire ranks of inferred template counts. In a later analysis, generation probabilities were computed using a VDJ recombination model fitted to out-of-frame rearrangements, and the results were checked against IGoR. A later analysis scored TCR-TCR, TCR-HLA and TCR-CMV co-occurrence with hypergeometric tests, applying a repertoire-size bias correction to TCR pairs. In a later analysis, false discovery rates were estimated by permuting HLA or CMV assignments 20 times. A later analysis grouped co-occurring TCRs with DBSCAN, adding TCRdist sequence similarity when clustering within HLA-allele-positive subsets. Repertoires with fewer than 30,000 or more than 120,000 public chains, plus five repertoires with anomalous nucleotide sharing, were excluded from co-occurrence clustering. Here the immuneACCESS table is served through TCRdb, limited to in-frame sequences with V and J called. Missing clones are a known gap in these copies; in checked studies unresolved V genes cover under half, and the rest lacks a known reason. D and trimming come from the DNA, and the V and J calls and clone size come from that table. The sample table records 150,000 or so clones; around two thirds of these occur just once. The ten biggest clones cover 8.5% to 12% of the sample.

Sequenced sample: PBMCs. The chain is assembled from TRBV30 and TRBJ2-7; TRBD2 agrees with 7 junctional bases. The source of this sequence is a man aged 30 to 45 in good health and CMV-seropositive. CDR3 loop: CAWLSTGGGEQYF. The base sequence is TGTGCCTGGTTGTCGACGGGCGGGGGCGAGCAGTACTTC.